This T cell receptor beta chain was identified in a study of T cells after yellow fever vaccination. Study outcomes and limitations: Only a minor proportion of clonotypes was detected across both CD4 and CD8 compartments. By day 5 rather than day 15, the secondary response had peaked, though it was weaker. Post-booster repertoires contained most primary-vaccination clones again (about 95% CD4, approximately 88% CD8).

V lost 5 bases, J lost 5 bases, and 8 bases stayed unmatched. The CDR3 is made up of 14 amino acids. Germline CDR1 SGHRS, CDR2 YFSETQ. Worth noting for this clonotype: The antigen is not known.

One entry per CDR3 protein, called by TCRdb with MiXCR from the 5' RACE reads. Of hundreds of thousands of distinct CDR3 sequences in the sample, about an eighth were seen once. This sequence was found in a man aged 18 to 35 who received the YFV17D yellow fever vaccine. The specimen comprised CD4+ T cells sorted from PBMCs, sampled 15 days after the yellow fever booster vaccination. The chain employs TRBV5-1 and TRBJ2-5; 8 positions agree with TRBD1. CDR3 amino acids: CASRKTGGGETQYF. For the CDR3, the DNA is TGCGCCAGCAGGAAAACAGGGGGTGGGGAGACCCAGTACTTC.